This TCR beta chain was observed in a study of human T cells and chemical hapten exposure (dated by TCRdb to about 2021). At the level of the whole study: For sensitization, 2% DPC in acetone was applied to a roughly 2 cm by roughly 2 cm area of upper inner arm skin. Blood was sampled from patients pre-sensitization (week 0) and at 2, 6 and about 24 weeks after DPC sensitization. Throughout the approximately 25-week study period, patients were also given weekly therapeutic DPC doses on the scalp. The study tracked peripheral blood TCR repertoire changes in vivo during primary and secondary sensitization to the hapten diphenylcyclopropenone (DPC) in alopecia patients. Twenty-nine alopecia patients provided blood for TCR sequencing at one to four time points (pre-sensitization, 2, 6 and 24 weeks). Patch testing on the upper back used Finn chambers containing 0.01% DPC, with scoring done after 6 days according to International Contact Dermatitis Research Group standards. The libraries were sequenced as a pool, and the TCR yield per sample differed mostly because of small variations in library volumes within the pool. The mostly female patient cohort included alopecia areata with under or over 50% scalp involvement, alopecia totalis and alopecia universalis. Here is what the overall study found, with its caveats: The number of PT1 expanded TCRs positively correlated with patch test score, significant at thresholds 8, 16 and 32 but not 4. Compared with pre-sensitization or healthy control sets, expanded TCRs formed significantly more large CDR3 similarity clusters, which is consistent with antigen-driven responses. Because all patients had alopecia, a presumed autoimmune disease, the immune response of the patients might differ from that of healthy individuals. The number of TCRs above 1 in 1000 frequency did not change with DPC sensitization; there was no evidence of global repertoire structure alterations. After repeated subsampling, the strength of the expansion versus patch-test correlation and the threshold at which it became significant changed.

Libraries were made using RACE. Instrument on record: NextSeq 500. Library preparation attached unique molecular identifiers to individual cDNA molecules for quantitative, reproducible TCR counting. Each blood RNA sample was used to sequence both TCR alpha and TCR beta chains. The source study handled its data this way. Samples had a median of roughly 91,000 TCRs, with a range from about 23,224 to 750,000. The Decombinator software suite was used to annotate V, J and CDR3 in the TCR reads. For PS versus PT1 abundance plots, all samples were subsampled to the same number of TCRs (28,000). TCRs were defined as expanded if absent before sensitization and observed at least eight times at the 2-week time point. In TCRdb, the public reads were trimmed at Q25 with fastp and aligned with MiXCR, with productive beta chains retained. All rows with the same CDR3 protein become a single entry with the most common DNA and genes. The V and J calls here are based on TCRdb, not the publication. This sample has 110,000 to 150,000 distinct CDR3 sequences in its table, and 10% to 15% of those were observed once. Jointly, the top ten make up 1.1% to 1.5% of the sample.

Counted from cysteine to phenylalanine, this CDR3 has 13 amino acids. Only the CDR3 part of the read is kept: 39 bases, read in frame from the first base. CDR1 and CDR2 are drawn from the germline V gene: SGHTA, FQGNSA. V gives up 0 bases and J gives up 11 bases, and the segment between their germline ends measures 12 bases. Remarks on this clonotype: The clone's antigen remains unknown. No base quality information exists; no much larger clone differs at one position.

The time point label, as the study defines it: patch test 2, 6 weeks after DPC sensitization. What the treatment or condition label conveys for this sample: therapeutic diphenylcyclopropenone sensitization with weekly scalp DPC. At each patch-test visit, blood was drawn before the patch test was applied. Patients were eligible if aged 18 to 70, diagnosed with alopecia and judged suitable for DPC therapy, and pregnant patients were excluded. Total RNA was isolated from unfractionated whole blood collected in Tempus Blood RNA tubes. The origin of this receptor is a woman aged 45 to 65 with alopecia areata. Some clones in this sample may be carry-over from other donors' samples. The chain is encoded by TRBV7-2 joined to TRBJ2-3, with no reliable assignment of the D segment. Sequencing was performed on whole blood, taken in connection with sensitization to the hapten diphenylcyclopropenone (DPC). This receptor has the CDR3 CASSLATVLGQYF. The nucleotide sequence reads as follows: TGTGCCAGCAGCTTAGCCACAGTCCTTGGGCAGTATTTT.